Listed below are T cell receptor beta chains from one sample, sequenced in a study of cytomegalovirus exposure and HLA in healthy donors. Profiled with immunoSEQ multiplex PCR; TCRdb holds only in-frame clones, not every one. The sample holds 300,000 or so clones, around 90% seen once. Material: PBMCs. The receptors stem from a man aged 25-45 years in good health and CMV-seronegative. Each CDR3 is given with its conserved first and last residue. D genes are given only for firm matches. The size entry is marked missing in some rows and otherwise reads once, few, many or a size class.

V gene: TRBV6-1
D gene: NA
clone size: NA
J gene: TRBJ1-3
CDR3 DNA: TGTGCCAGCAGTGAATATAGCCGACCCGGGGCTGGAAACACCATATATTTT
CDR3 protein: CASSEYSRPGAGNTIYF

V gene: TRBV6-1
D gene: NA
clone size: NA
J gene: TRBJ2-5
CDR3 DNA: TGTGCCATCAGTGCCATCCATGGTACAGACAAAGAGACCCAGTACTTC
CDR3 protein: CAISAIHGTDKETQYF

V gene: TRBV4-1
D gene: NA
clone size: NA
J gene: TRBJ2-7
CDR3 DNA: TGCGCCAGCAGCCAAGTTTCCGGACTGAGCTCCTACGAGCAGTACTTC
CDR3 protein: CASSQVSGLSSYEQYF

V gene: TRBV9
D gene: NA
clone size: NA
J gene: TRBJ2-1
CDR3 DNA: TGTGCCAGCAACCTGAGGGAAACTTACAATGAGCAGTTCTTC
CDR3 protein: CASNLRETYNEQFF

V gene: TRBV30
D gene: TRBD2
clone size: NA
J gene: TRBJ2-3
CDR3 DNA: TGTGCCTGGAGTGTTTGGGGAGGGGTCACAGATACGCAGTATTTT
CDR3 protein: CAWSVWGGVTDTQYF

V gene: TRBV6-1
D gene: NA
clone size: NA
J gene: TRBJ2-7
CDR3 DNA: TGTGCCAGCAGCGCCGAGGTGTACTACGAGCAGTACTTC
CDR3 protein: CASSAEVYYEQYF

V gene: TRBV7-9
D gene: NA
clone size: NA
J gene: TRBJ2-3
CDR3 DNA: TGTGCCAGCAGCTTTCGTAGGGGCTTCACAGATACGCAGTATTTT
CDR3 protein: CASSFRRGFTDTQYF

V gene: TRBV7-2
D gene: NA
clone size: NA
J gene: TRBJ2-7
CDR3 DNA: TGTGCCAGCAGCTTATCGGGGCAGGGGTCCTACGAGCAGTACTTC
CDR3 protein: CASSLSGQGSYEQYF

V gene: TRBV27
D gene: TRBD2
clone size: once
J gene: TRBJ2-1
CDR3 DNA: TGTGCCAGCAGTTTATCGTACTCGAGGGTTAGCGGGAGCTCCTACAATGAGCAGTTCTTC
CDR3 protein: CASSLSYSRVSGSSYNEQFF

V gene: TRBV6-1
D gene: NA
clone size: NA
J gene: TRBJ1-4
CDR3 DNA: TGTGCCAGCAGCACCGGGGAAGCAACTAATGAAAAACTGTTTTTT
CDR3 protein: CASSTGEATNEKLFF

V gene: TRBV27
D gene: NA
clone size: NA
J gene: TRBJ1-5
CDR3 DNA: TGTGCCAGCGTCCTGGCGGGGATTAGCAATCAGCCCCAGCATTTT
CDR3 protein: CASVLAGISNQPQHF

V gene: TRBV11-2
D gene: TRBD1
clone size: few
J gene: TRBJ1-4
CDR3 DNA: TGTGCCAGCAGCTCCCGGGACAGCAGTATTAATGAAAAACTGTTTTTT
CDR3 protein: CASSSRDSSINEKLFF

V gene: TRBV27
D gene: NA
clone size: NA
J gene: TRBJ1-4
CDR3 DNA: TGTGCCAGCAGTTTTTCCAGGGCAACTAATGAAAAACTGTTTTTT
CDR3 protein: CASSFSRATNEKLFF

V gene: TRBV6-6
D gene: NA
clone size: NA
J gene: TRBJ1-2
CDR3 DNA: TGTGCCAGCAGCCGACAGGATAACTATGGCTACACCTTC
CDR3 protein: CASSRQDNYGYTF

V gene: TRBV5-1
D gene: TRBD1
clone size: NA
J gene: TRBJ1-1
CDR3 DNA: TGCGCCAGCAGCCCGTGGGACAGCATGAACACTGAAGCTTTCTTT
CDR3 protein: CASSPWDSMNTEAFF

V gene: TRBV5-6
D gene: TRBD1
clone size: once
J gene: TRBJ1-2
CDR3 DNA: TGTGCCAGCAGCTTGGACAGGGGAGATTACTATGGCTACACCTTC
CDR3 protein: CASSLDRGDYYGYTF

V gene: TRBV2
D gene: TRBD2
clone size: NA
J gene: TRBJ2-1
CDR3 DNA: TGTGCCAGCAGTGAAGGAACTAGCGGGGTCTACAATGAGCAGTTCTTC
CDR3 protein: CASSEGTSGVYNEQFF

V gene: TRBV19
D gene: NA
clone size: NA
J gene: TRBJ1-4
CDR3 DNA: TGTGCCAGTAACCGTGAGGAAAAACTGTTTTTT
CDR3 protein: CASNREEKLFF